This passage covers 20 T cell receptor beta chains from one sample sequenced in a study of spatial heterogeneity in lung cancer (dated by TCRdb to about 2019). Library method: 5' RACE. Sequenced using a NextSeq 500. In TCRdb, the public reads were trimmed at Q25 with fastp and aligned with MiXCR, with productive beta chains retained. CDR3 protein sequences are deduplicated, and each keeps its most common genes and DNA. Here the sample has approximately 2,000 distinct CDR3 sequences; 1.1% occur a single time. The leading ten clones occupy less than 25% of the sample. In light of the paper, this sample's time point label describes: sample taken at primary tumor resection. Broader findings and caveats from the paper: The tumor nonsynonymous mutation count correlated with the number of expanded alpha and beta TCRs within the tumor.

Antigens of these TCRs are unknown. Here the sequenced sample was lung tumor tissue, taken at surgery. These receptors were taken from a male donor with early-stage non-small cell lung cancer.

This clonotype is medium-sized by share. This chain's CDR3 is CARGRGQNTGELFF. The CDR3 bases are TGTGCCAGGGGTAGGGGGCAGAACACCGGGGAGCTGTTTTTT. The V call is TRBV2, the J call TRBJ2-2; 7 bases are shared with TRBD1. V was pared by 9 bases and J by 1 base, with 5 bases of the junction left unmatched. The CDR3 runs 14 residues. CDR1 is SNHLY, CDR2 FYNNEI, per germline.

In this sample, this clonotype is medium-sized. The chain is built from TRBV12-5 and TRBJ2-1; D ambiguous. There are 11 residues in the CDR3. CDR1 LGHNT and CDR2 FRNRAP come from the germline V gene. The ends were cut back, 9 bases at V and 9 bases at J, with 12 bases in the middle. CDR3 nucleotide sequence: TGTGCTAGCGCGCTAAGTCCTGAGCAGTTCTTC. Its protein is CASALSPEQFF.

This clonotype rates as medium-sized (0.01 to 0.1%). The CDR3, as DNA: TGTGCCAGCAGTTTTGGTCTAGCGGGCGTCTTTAGCTCCTACAATGAGCAGTTCTTC. The encoded protein is CASSFGLAGVFSSYNEQFF. V and J are TRBV27 and TRBJ2-1; 8 bases fit TRBD2. Germline V CDR1 and CDR2: MNHEY, SMNVEV (reference sequence). The trim removed 3 bases at V and 0 bases at J, leaving 13 bases unmatched. The CDR3 covers 19 residues.

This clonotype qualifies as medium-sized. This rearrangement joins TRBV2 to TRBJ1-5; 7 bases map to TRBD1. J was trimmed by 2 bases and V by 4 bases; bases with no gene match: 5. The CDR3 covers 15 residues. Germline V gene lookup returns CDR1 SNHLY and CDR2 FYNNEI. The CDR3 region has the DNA TGTGCCAGCAGTGCGGACACAGGGGGCAATCAGCCCCAGCATTTT. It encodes CASSADTGGNQPQHF.

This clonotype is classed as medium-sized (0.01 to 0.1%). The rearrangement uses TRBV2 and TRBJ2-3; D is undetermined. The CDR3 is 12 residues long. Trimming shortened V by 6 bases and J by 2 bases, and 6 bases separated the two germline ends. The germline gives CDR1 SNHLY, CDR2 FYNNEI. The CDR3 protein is CASRGSTDTQYF. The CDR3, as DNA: TGTGCCAGCAGGGGCTCCACAGATACGCAGTATTTT. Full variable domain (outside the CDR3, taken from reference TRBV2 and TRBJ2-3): EPEVTQTPSHQVTQMGQEVILRCVPISNHLYFYWYRQILGQKVEFLVSFYNNEISEKSEIFDDQFSVERPDGSNFTLKIRSTKLEDSAMYFCASRGSTDTQYFGPGTRLTVL.

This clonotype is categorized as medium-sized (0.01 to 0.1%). CDR3 sequence reads: CASSETGTSGRGNWNEQFF. CDR3 DNA: TGTGCCAGCAGTGAAACCGGGACTAGCGGGAGAGGGAATTGGAATGAGCAGTTCTTC. V and J are TRBV25-1 and TRBJ2-1; TRBD2 aligns across 14 bases. Trimming removed 2 bases from V and 7 bases from J; junction bases left unmatched: 13. Germline V gives CDR1 MGHDK, CDR2 SYGVNS. The CDR3 covers 19 residues.

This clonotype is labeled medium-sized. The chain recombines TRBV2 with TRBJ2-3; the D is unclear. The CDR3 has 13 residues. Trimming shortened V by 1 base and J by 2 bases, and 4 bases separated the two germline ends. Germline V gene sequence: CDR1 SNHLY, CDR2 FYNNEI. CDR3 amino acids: CASSEGLTDTQYF. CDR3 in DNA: TGTGCCAGCAGTGAAGGCCTCACAGATACGCAGTATTTT.

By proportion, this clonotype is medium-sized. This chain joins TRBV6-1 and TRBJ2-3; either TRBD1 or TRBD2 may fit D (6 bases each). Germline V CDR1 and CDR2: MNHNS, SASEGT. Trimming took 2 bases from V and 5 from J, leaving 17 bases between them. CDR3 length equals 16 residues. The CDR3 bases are TGTGCCAGCAGTGAAAGAGCGGAGGGGGTCGGAGATACGCAGTATTTT. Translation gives CASSERAEGVGDTQYF.

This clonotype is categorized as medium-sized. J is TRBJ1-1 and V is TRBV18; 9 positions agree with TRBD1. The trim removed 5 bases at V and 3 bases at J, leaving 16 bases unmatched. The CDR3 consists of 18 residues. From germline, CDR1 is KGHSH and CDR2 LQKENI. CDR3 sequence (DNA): TGTGCCAGCTCAGAGAGGACGGGACAGGGAATCCCCTACACTGAAGCTTTCTTT. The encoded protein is CASSERTGQGIPYTEAFF.

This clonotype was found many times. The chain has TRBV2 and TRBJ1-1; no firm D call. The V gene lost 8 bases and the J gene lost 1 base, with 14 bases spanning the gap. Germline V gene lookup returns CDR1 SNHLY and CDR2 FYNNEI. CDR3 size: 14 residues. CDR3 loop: CASCAGPENTEAFF. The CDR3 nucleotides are TGTGCCAGCTGTGCCGGGCCTGAGAACACTGAAGCTTTCTTT.

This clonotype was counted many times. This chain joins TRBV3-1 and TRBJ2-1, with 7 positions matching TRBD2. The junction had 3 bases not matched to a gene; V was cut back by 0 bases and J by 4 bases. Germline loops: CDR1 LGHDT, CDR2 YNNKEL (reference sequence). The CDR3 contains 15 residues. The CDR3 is CASSQDTSAYNEQFF. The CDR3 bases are TGTGCCAGCAGCCAAGACACTAGCGCGTACAATGAGCAGTTCTTC.

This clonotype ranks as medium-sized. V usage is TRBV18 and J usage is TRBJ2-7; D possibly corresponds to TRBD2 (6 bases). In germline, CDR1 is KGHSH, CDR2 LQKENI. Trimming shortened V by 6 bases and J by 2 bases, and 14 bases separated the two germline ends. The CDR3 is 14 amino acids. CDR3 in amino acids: CASSLGPGAYEQYF. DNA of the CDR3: TGTGCCAGCTCGCTCGGGCCGGGGGCCTACGAGCAGTACTTC.

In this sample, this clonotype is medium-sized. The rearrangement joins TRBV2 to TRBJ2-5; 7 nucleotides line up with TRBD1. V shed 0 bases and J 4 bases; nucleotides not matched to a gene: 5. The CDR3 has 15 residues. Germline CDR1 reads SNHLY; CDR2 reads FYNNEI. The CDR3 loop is CASSEAQTGIETQYF. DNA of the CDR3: TGTGCCAGCAGTGAAGCGCAGACAGGGATAGAGACCCAGTACTTC.

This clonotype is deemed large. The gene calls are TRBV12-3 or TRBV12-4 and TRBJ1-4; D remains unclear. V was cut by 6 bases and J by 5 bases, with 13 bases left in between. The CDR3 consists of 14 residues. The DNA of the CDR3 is TGTGCCAGCAGCCCTATGGGAACGAATGAAAAACTGTTTTTT. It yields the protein CASSPMGTNEKLFF.

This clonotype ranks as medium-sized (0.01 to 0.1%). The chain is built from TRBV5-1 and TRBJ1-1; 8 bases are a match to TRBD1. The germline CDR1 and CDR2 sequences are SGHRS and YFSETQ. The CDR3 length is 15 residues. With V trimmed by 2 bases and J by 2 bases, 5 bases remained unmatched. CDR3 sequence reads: CASSLSGTGNTEAFF. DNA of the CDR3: TGCGCCAGCAGCTTATCCGGGACAGGAAACACTGAAGCTTTCTTT. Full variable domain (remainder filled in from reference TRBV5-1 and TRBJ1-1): KAGVTQTPRYLIKTRGQQVTLSCSPISGHRSVSWYQQTPGQGLQFLFEYFSETQRNKGNFPGRFSGRQFSNSRSEMNVSTLELGDSALYLCASSLSGTGNTEAFFGQGTRLTVV.

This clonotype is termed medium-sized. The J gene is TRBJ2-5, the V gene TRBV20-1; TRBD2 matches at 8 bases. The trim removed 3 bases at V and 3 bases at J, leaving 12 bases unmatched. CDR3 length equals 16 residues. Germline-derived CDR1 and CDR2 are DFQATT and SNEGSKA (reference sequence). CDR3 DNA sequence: TGCAGTGCTAGGGGGGGCGGGACTAGTTCTGAAGAGACCCAGTACTTC. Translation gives CSARGGGTSSEETQYF.

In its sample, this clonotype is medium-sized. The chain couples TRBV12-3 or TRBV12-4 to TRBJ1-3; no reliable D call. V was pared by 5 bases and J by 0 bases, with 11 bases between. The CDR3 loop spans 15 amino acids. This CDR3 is CASSKTESSGNTIYF. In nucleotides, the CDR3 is TGTGCCAGCAGTAAAACAGAGAGCTCTGGAAACACCATATATTTT.

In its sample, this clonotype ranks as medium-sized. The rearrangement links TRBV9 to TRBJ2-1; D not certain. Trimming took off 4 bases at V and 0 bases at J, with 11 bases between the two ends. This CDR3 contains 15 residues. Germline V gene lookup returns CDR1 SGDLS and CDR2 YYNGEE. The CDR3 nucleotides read TGTGCCAGCAGCCCAAGGTTAACCTCCTACAATGAGCAGTTCTTC. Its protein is CASSPRLTSYNEQFF.

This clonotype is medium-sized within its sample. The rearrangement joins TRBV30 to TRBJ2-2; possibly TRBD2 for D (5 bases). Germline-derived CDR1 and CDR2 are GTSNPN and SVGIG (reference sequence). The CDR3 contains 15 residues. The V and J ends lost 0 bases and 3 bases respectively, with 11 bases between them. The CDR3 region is CAWSVLEEDTGELFF. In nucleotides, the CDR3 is TGTGCCTGGAGTGTATTAGAGGAGGACACCGGGGAGCTGTTTTTT.

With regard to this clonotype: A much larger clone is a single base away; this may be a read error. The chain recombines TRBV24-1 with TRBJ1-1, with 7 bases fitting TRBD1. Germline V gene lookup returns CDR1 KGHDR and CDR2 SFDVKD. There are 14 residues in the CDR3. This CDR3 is CVTRGEAQNTEAFF. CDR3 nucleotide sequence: TGTGTCACCAGGGGGGAGGCCCAGAACACTGAAGCTTTCTTT.